This T cell receptor beta chain was observed in a study of shared clonotypes between healthy human individuals. Study-level findings and limits: Relative to clonotypes present in all four donors, those not shared had lower generation probabilities. The sampled material consisted only of blood, and tissue repertoires are likely to differ.

Original data processing: Junction-only immunoSEQ sequences carried no quality scores, so filtering differed. Libraries were prepared by immunoSEQ multiplex PCR; TCRdb keeps only in-frame clonotypes and omits some of them. V, J and clone size reflect that table, while D and trimming were determined from the DNA. This sample has about 2 million clones, with approximately 95% found just once. Naive-designated CD8 cells lacked CD45RO, were positively enriched for CCR7, and omitted terminally differentiated effector memory CD45RA+ cells. Donors had no recently reported acute infections or vaccinations and were HIV-negative. V dropped 0 bases and J dropped 3; count of bases not matched to a gene: 8. The CDR3 sequence is 16 residues long. Germline CDR1 is LNHDA and CDR2 is SQIVND (reference sequence). Regarding this clone: Its antigen is not identified.

The source is a man younger than 35 in good health. V is TRBV19 and J is TRBJ2-7; 7 bases agree with TRBD1. Sample: naive CD8+ T cells sorted from blood. DNA of the CDR3: TGTGCCAGTAGTATAGACGACGGGACAGTCGGCTACGAGCAGTACTTC. Translating it yields CASSIDDGTVGYEQYF.